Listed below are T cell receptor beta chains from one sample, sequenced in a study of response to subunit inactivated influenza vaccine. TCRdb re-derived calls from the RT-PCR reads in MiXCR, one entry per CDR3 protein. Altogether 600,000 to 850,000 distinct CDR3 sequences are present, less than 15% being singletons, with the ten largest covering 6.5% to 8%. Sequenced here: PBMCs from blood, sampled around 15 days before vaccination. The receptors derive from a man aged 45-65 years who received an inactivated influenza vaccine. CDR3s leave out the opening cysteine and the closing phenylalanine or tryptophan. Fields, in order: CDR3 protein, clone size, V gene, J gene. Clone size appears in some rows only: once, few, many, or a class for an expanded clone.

CDR3 protein: ASSQERGLQIT
clone size: few
V gene: TRBV4-3
J gene: TRBJ1-2

CDR3 protein: ASIPSGHYSYNEQF
clone size: few
V gene: TRBV6-1
J gene: TRBJ2-1

CDR3 protein: ASSPRGQSANTEAF
clone size: few
V gene: TRBV18
J gene: TRBJ1-1

CDR3 protein: SARESGRETQY
clone size: few
V gene: TRBV20-1
J gene: TRBJ2-5

CDR3 protein: ASSLGGTYPSTDTQY
clone size: once
V gene: TRBV5-1
J gene: TRBJ2-3

CDR3 protein: ASRDRAISYEQY
clone size: -
V gene: TRBV6-2/TRBV6-3
J gene: TRBJ2-7

CDR3 protein: ASSRGFGGSYEQY
clone size: few
V gene: TRBV14
J gene: TRBJ2-7

CDR3 protein: ASRFTGLGTRNSQWQF
clone size: -
V gene: TRBV12-3/TRBV12-4
J gene: TRBJ2-1

CDR3 protein: SVDHRVETEAF
clone size: -
V gene: TRBV29-1
J gene: TRBJ1-1

CDR3 protein: ATSAGGWEQY
clone size: -
V gene: TRBV24-1
J gene: TRBJ2-7

CDR3 protein: ASSQVGAGTQETQY
clone size: -
V gene: TRBV4-2
J gene: TRBJ2-5

CDR3 protein: GLAADIQY
clone size: many
V gene: TRBV11-2
J gene: TRBJ2-4

CDR3 protein: ASSPGGRAYNEQF
clone size: few
V gene: TRBV28
J gene: TRBJ2-1

CDR3 protein: ATSRDPGVTEAF
clone size: -
V gene: TRBV15
J gene: TRBJ1-1

CDR3 protein: ASSFGGEAF
clone size: few
V gene: TRBV12-3/TRBV12-4
J gene: TRBJ1-1

CDR3 protein: ASSSETGWETQY
clone size: few
V gene: TRBV6-5
J gene: TRBJ2-5

CDR3 protein: ASSATGRSYEQY
clone size: few
V gene: TRBV7-8
J gene: TRBJ2-7

CDR3 protein: SAPSTNIQY
clone size: -
V gene: TRBV20-1
J gene: TRBJ2-4

CDR3 protein: ASSSQILGEKLF
clone size: -
V gene: TRBV7-2
J gene: TRBJ1-4

CDR3 protein: SARLTGGGQPQH
clone size: -
V gene: TRBV20-1
J gene: TRBJ1-5

CDR3 protein: ASSQEAWNEQF
clone size: -
V gene: TRBV4-3
J gene: TRBJ2-1

CDR3 protein: SAREEGTTYNEQF
clone size: -
V gene: TRBV20-1
J gene: TRBJ2-1

CDR3 protein: ATSRTGTGGYGYT
clone size: few
V gene: TRBV15
J gene: TRBJ1-2

CDR3 protein: SARDGKRVGETQY
clone size: few
V gene: TRBV20-1
J gene: TRBJ2-5

CDR3 protein: ASSPELQDNEQF
clone size: few
V gene: TRBV13
J gene: TRBJ2-1

CDR3 protein: ASSFIATGNEQF
clone size: many
V gene: TRBV12-3/TRBV12-4
J gene: TRBJ2-1

CDR3 protein: ASSSTASYEQY
clone size: few
V gene: TRBV6-1
J gene: TRBJ2-7

CDR3 protein: ASSLGVADTQY
clone size: many
V gene: TRBV5-6
J gene: TRBJ2-3

CDR3 protein: ASSQEAALNEKLF
clone size: -
V gene: TRBV4-1
J gene: TRBJ1-4

CDR3 protein: ASSFGDGRMREQY
clone size: -
V gene: TRBV11-1
J gene: TRBJ2-7

CDR3 protein: ASSLRAGDQYNEQF
clone size: few
V gene: TRBV5-5
J gene: TRBJ2-1

CDR3 protein: ASSEMAGMNTEAF
clone size: few
V gene: TRBV4-3
J gene: TRBJ1-1

CDR3 protein: ASSLVGGGRQTQY
clone size: -
V gene: TRBV7-8
J gene: TRBJ2-5

CDR3 protein: ASSPTERNQPQH
clone size: few
V gene: TRBV12-3/TRBV12-4
J gene: TRBJ1-5

CDR3 protein: ASSELRLAGGGDTQY
clone size: -
V gene: TRBV25-1
J gene: TRBJ2-3

CDR3 protein: SATGVGPSGNTIY
clone size: few
V gene: TRBV20-1
J gene: TRBJ1-3

CDR3 protein: ASSLNSRAAQETQY
clone size: few
V gene: TRBV5-1
J gene: TRBJ2-5

CDR3 protein: ASRRTRQETQY
clone size: -
V gene: TRBV19
J gene: TRBJ2-5

CDR3 protein: ASRTGLTGELF
clone size: few
V gene: TRBV7-9
J gene: TRBJ2-2

CDR3 protein: ASSPWGAPMDYGYT
clone size: -
V gene: TRBV7-8
J gene: TRBJ1-2

CDR3 protein: ATSAWRGLEQF
clone size: -
V gene: TRBV24-1
J gene: TRBJ2-1

CDR3 protein: ASGLAGGPGNEQF
clone size: few
V gene: TRBV12-3/TRBV12-4
J gene: TRBJ2-1

CDR3 protein: ASSGGVQETQY
clone size: many
V gene: TRBV9
J gene: TRBJ2-5

CDR3 protein: ASSQVGSRNEQF
clone size: few
V gene: TRBV14
J gene: TRBJ2-1

CDR3 protein: ASSGIGTDNQPQH
clone size: few
V gene: TRBV27
J gene: TRBJ1-5

CDR3 protein: ASSRALTSGSMETQY
clone size: -
V gene: TRBV5-4
J gene: TRBJ2-5

CDR3 protein: ASSLVFSGSSYEQY
clone size: many
V gene: TRBV7-8
J gene: TRBJ2-7

CDR3 protein: ASSFALASNEQF
clone size: -
V gene: TRBV11-2
J gene: TRBJ2-1

CDR3 protein: ASSIGQGLRQPQH
clone size: -
V gene: TRBV19
J gene: TRBJ1-5

CDR3 protein: ASSGPGRYTGELF
clone size: -
V gene: TRBV2
J gene: TRBJ2-2

CDR3 protein: ASSYPAGESYEQY
clone size: few
V gene: TRBV6-2/TRBV6-3
J gene: TRBJ2-7

CDR3 protein: ATSATGTGAYEQY
clone size: -
V gene: TRBV24-1
J gene: TRBJ2-7

CDR3 protein: ASSLGVGGRMADTQY
clone size: many
V gene: TRBV7-2
J gene: TRBJ2-3

CDR3 protein: ASSLNTQGPYEQY
clone size: -
V gene: TRBV7-2
J gene: TRBJ2-7

CDR3 protein: ASSLSIPAGWHNEQF
clone size: many
V gene: TRBV27
J gene: TRBJ2-1

CDR3 protein: ASSPSGGNYNEQF
clone size: many
V gene: TRBV27
J gene: TRBJ2-1